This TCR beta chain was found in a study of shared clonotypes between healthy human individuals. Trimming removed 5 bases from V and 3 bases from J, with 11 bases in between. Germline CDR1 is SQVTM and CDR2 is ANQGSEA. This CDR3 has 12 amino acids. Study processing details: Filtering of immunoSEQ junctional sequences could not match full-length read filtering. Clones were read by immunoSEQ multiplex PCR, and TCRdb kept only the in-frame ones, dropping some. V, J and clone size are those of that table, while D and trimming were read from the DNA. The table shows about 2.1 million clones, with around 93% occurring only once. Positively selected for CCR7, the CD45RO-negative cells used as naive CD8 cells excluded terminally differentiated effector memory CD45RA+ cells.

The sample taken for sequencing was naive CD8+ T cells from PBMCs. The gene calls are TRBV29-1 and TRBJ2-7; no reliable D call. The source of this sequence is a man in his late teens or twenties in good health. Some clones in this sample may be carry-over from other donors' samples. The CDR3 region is CSVQATIYEQYF. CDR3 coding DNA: TGCAGCGTTCAGGCTACCATCTACGAGCAGTACTTC.